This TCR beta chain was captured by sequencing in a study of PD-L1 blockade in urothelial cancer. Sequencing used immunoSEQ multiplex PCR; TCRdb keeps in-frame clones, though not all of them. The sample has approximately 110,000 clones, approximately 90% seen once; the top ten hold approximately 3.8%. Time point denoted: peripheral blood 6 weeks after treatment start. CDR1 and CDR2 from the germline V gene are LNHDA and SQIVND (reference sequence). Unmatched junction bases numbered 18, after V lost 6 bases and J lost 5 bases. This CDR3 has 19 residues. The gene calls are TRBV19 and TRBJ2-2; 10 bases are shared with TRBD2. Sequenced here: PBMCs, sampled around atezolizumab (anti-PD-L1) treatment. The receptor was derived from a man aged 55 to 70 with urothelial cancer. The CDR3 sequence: CASRSPPGASGRGTGELFF. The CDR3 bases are TGTGCCAGTAGATCTCCCCCCGGGGCTAGCGGGAGAGGGACCGGGGAGCTGTTTTTT.